Sequencing of this T cell receptor beta chain was carried out in a study of regulatory T cells in long-lasting Graves disease (dated by TCRdb to about 2021). About the investigation overall: Persistent Graves' disease was defined as antithyroid drug treatment for over 5 years with persistently positive TSH receptor autoantibodies. Patients with persistent Graves' disease were compared with patients with newly diagnosed Graves' disease using TCR sequencing and RNA sequencing of peripheral blood. Antithyroid drugs had been taken for 8.5 to 11 years on average by persistent Graves' disease patients in the clinical cohort. The study took place in China and was registered as a clinical trial. A total of roughly 33 samples underwent TCR sequencing: about 13 from persistent and roughly 20 from newly diagnosed Graves' disease patients. Results the study describes overall, beyond this receptor: Peripheral blood alone was examined, since thyroid tissue, which constituted the primary lesion, could not be accessed. Persistent patients shared more public clonotypes among themselves (2,741) than newly diagnosed patients did (more than 950). Only the TCR beta chain was sequenced and analyzed. As a limitation, the authors acknowledged that the small sample size may reduce accuracy. TRBV28, TRBJ1-2 and TRBJ2-5 were preferentially used in persistent disease, while TRBV20-1 and TRBJ2-1 were favored in newly diagnosed disease. Compared with newly diagnosed patients, persistent Graves' disease patients had lower TCR Shannon entropy and fewer highly expanded clones, which suggests clonal expansion.

The time point label here, explained by the study, means: persistent/refractory GD, antithyroid drugs over 5 years with positive TRAb. RNA was extracted from PBMCs in TRIzol for both TCR sequencing and RNA sequencing. The diagnosis of Graves' disease was made according to American Thyroid Association guidelines. Recruitment of patients was carried out at an endocrinology department in Xi'an, China. Each patient gave roughly 8.4 milliliters of peripheral blood, collected in an EDTA anticoagulant tube. Ficoll Paque Plus density gradient separation was used to isolate PBMCs, and no additional T cell sorting was done. RNA quality was checked with an Agilent 2100 Bioanalyzer and agarose gel, and concentration with a NanoDrop 2000. Points on this clonotype: Its antigen remains unidentified. Base qualities are missing; no much larger clone stands one base away.

The CDR3 covers 14 residues, taking in both the cysteine and the phenylalanine. Only the CDR3 portion is preserved as DNA: 42 bases, with reading frame beginning at the first base. Based on the germline V gene, the CDR1 and CDR2 sequences are SGHAT and FQNNGV. V loses 8 bases, J loses 2 bases, and the germline ends lie 16 bases apart. The library relied on multiplex PCR. Reads for this sample came from an Illumina HiSeq 4000. iRepertoire HTBI primers and Arm-PCR amplification of CDR3 regions were used to construct TCR beta libraries. Gel purification was performed on PCR products prior to sequencing. In the authors' own workflow: Across samples, 60 to 80 TRBV and roughly 13 TRBJ segments were identified and used for gene usage analysis of CDR3 amino acid clonotypes. Filtered high-quality paired reads were merged into contigs using COPE and FqMerger. BLAST was used to align contigs to IMGT TRBV, TRBD and TRBJ reference genes, and CDR3 was defined according to IMGT. Clonotypes above 0.1% frequency were classified as highly expanded clones. Shannon entropy served as the measure of repertoire diversity, while the Gini coefficient captured V-J evenness. A clonotype was considered public if more than one individual shared it. TCRdb reran the public reads through fastp at Q25 and MiXCR, keeping productive beta chains. Rows matching on CDR3 protein sequence are summarized as one entry with the most common DNA and genes. In this record, the V and J calls reflect TCRdb's handling and not the investigators' own analysis. This sample is represented by 700,000 or so distinct CDR3 sequences; 30% of them were singletons. The biggest ten clones account for 40% to 50% of the sample.

Sequencing was performed on peripheral blood mononuclear cells (PBMCs), taken when the disease was refractory, from a patient treated with antithyroid drugs. The sequence links TRBV11-2 to TRBJ2-7, with the D call perhaps TRBD1 or TRBD2, as 5 bases match in each case. The origin of this receptor is a female donor with Graves disease. The nucleotide sequence is given as TGTGCCAGCGGGGGAGAGACCCCGACCTACGAGCAGTACTTC. It is translated as CASGGETPTYEQYF.